Here is one T cell receptor beta chain with its context. The antigen is unknown. This sample is drawn from a study of T cell responses to AZD1222 COVID-19 vaccine. The study, taken as a whole, reports: Donors, mostly white British, included more females; clonal diversity was possibly underestimated.

This table comes from immunoSEQ multiplex PCR, and its TCRdb copy is limited to in-frame clones, with some not included. This sample carries around 170,000 clones, 80% to 95% of them seen once, and the ten largest clones take approximately 4%. The CDR3 consists of 15 residues. The V segment lost 0 bases and the J segment 7 bases; nucleotides outside the gene matches: 8. Germline V gives CDR1 SGHRS, CDR2 YFSETQ. The receptor comes from an adult in good health. The V call is TRBV5-1, the J call TRBJ2-3; 7 bases fit TRBD2. Source: peripheral blood, taken on day 0 of AZD1222 vaccination. CDR3 DNA: TGCGCCAGCAGCTTGGAGGGAGGGCCATTGAATACGCAGTATTTT. Its protein is CASSLEGGPLNTQYF.